This is a list of T cell receptor beta chains from one sample in a study of T cell changes during pregnancy in multiple sclerosis. Produced via immunoSEQ multiplex PCR; TCRdb's table is partial and in-frame only. The data show more than 90,000 clones, around 94% seen once. This specimen was peripheral blood, taken after pregnancy. These TCRs come from a female donor with multiple sclerosis, enrolled in a pregnancy study. Each CDR3 is given with its conserved first and last residue. D genes are given only for firm matches. Size is stated for part of the rows, as once, few or many counts, or as a class when the clone is expanded.

v_gene,abundance,d_gene,j_gene,CDR3nt,CDR3aa
TRBV25-1,.,.,TRBJ1-3,TGTGCCAGCAGTCTGATCCAGGGATCAGACACCATATATTTT,CASSLIQGSDTIYF
TRBV7-2,.,.,TRBJ1-5,TGTGCCAGCAGCTTACCGTCGCAGCCCCAGCATTTT,CASSLPSQPQHF
TRBV6-6,.,TRBD2,TRBJ2-1,TGTGCCAGCAGTTACGCGGCTAGCGGGCCCAATGAGCAGTTCTTC,CASSYAASGPNEQFF
TRBV7-2,.,TRBD2,TRBJ2-7,TGTGCCAGCAGCCTAGCGGGAGGGTATTCCTACGAGCAGTACTTC,CASSLAGGYSYEQYF
TRBV7-6,.,.,TRBJ1-3,TGTGCCAGCAGCTTGGGGGACTCTAACTCTGGAAACACCATATATTTT,CASSLGDSNSGNTIYF
TRBV6-6,.,.,TRBJ1-5,TGTGCCAGCAGTTCACAGGGTTTGGATAGCAATCAGCCCCAGCATTTT,CASSSQGLDSNQPQHF
TRBV19,.,TRBD2,TRBJ2-7,TGTGCCAGTAGCCGACTGGGTAGCGGGTCCTACGAGCAGTACTTC,CASSRLGSGSYEQYF
TRBV7-6,.,.,TRBJ2-7,TGTGCCAGCAGCAGCGAACGAGACAGTTACGAGCAGTACTTC,CASSSERDSYEQYF
TRBV7-9,.,.,TRBJ1-3,TGTGCCAGCAGCTTGGCAGGGAGGGCATCTGGAAACACCATATATTTT,CASSLAGRASGNTIYF
TRBV5-1,.,.,TRBJ2-6,TGCGCCAGCAGCTTGGCCTTGGTAGCGGTACCCTCTGGGGCCAACGTCCTGACTTTC,CASSLALVAVPSGANVLTF
TRBV5-1,.,TRBD1,TRBJ1-2,TGCGCCAGCAGCTCACACTTACAGGGGTTGGACTATGGCTACACCTTC,CASSSHLQGLDYGYTF
TRBV27,.,.,TRBJ1-1,TGTGCCAGCAGTTTTTTTAAGAACACTGAAGCTTTCTTT,CASSFFKNTEAFF
TRBV5-4,.,.,TRBJ1-5,TGTGCCAGCAGCGCCATGGACAGTAATCAGCCCCAGCATTTT,CASSAMDSNQPQHF
TRBV2,once,.,TRBJ1-2,TGTGCCAGCAGTGCTTTGAGGAGGAACTATGGCTACACCTTC,CASSALRRNYGYTF
TRBV6-5,.,.,TRBJ2-3,TGTGCCAGCAGTTGGTCAGGCGGGGTGTACACAGATACGCAGTATTTT,CASSWSGGVYTDTQYF
TRBV4-3,.,TRBD2,TRBJ2-3,TGCGCCAGCAGCCAGCTAGGGTCCAGCGGGGGCGCAGATACGCAGTATTTT,CASSQLGSSGGADTQYF
TRBV21-1,.,.,TRBJ2-7,TGTGCCAGCAGCAAAGGACGGAGTTGCTACGAGCAGTACTTC,CASSKGRSCYEQYF
TRBV7-9,.,TRBD1,TRBJ1-1,TGTGCCAGCACCAACAGGGGATGGGGTACTGAAGCTTTCTTT,CASTNRGWGTEAFF
TRBV11-2,few,TRBD1,TRBJ1-1,TGTGCCAGCAGCTCTGACAGGGAGGCAGCAGCTTTCTTT,CASSSDREAAAFF
TRBV25-1,.,.,TRBJ2-1,TGTGCCAGCAGTGAAGGCAGTTCGTCCTACAATGAGCAGTTCTTC,CASSEGSSSYNEQFF
TRBV2,once,TRBD1,TRBJ1-2,TGTGCCACCCATCCCAGGGACAGGGGAAACTATGGCTACACCTTC,CATHPRDRGNYGYTF
TRBV7-9,.,.,TRBJ2-1,TGTGCCAGCAGCTTAAGTGATGGGACACAGTACAATGAGCAGTTCTTC,CASSLSDGTQYNEQFF
TRBV5-4,.,.,TRBJ1-1,TGTGCCAGCAGCTTGATCTTGAACACTGAAGCTTTCTTT,CASSLILNTEAFF
TRBV25-1,.,.,TRBJ2-5,TGTGCCAGCAGTGAAACGGACAGATTCGGGACCCAGTACTTC,CASSETDRFGTQYF
TRBV2,.,.,TRBJ1-1,TGTGCCAGCAGTGACAGGCCGATTGAAGCTTTCTTT,CASSDRPIEAFF
TRBV9,.,TRBD1,TRBJ1-1,TGTGCCAGCAGCGTAGCTACGGGGGACAGGGGAGGCACTGAAGCTTTCTTT,CASSVATGDRGGTEAFF